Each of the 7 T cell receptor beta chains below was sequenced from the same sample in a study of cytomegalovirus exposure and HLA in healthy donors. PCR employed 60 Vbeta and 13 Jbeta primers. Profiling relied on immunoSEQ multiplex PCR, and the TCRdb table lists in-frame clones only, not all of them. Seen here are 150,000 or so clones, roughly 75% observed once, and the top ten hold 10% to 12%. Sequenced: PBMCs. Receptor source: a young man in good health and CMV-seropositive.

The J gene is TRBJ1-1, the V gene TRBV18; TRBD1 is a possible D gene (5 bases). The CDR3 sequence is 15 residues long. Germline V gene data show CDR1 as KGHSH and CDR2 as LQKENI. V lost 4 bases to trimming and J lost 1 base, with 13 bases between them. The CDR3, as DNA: TGTGCCAGCTCACGAGACAGCTATTGGAACACTGAAGCTTTCTTT. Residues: CASSRDSYWNTEAFF. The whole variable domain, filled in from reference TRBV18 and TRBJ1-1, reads NAGVMQNPRHLVRRRGQEARLRCSPMKGHSHVYWYRQLPEEGLKFMVYLQKENIIDESGMPKERFSAEFPKEGPSILRIQQVVRGDSAAYFCASSRDSYWNTEAFFGQGTRLTVV.

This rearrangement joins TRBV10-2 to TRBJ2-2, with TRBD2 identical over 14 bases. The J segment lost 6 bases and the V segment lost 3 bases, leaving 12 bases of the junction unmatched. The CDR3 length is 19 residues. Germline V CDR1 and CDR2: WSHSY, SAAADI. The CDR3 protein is CASSEPGTSGSIGAGELFF. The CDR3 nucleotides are TGCGCCAGCAGTGAACCGGGGACTAGCGGGAGTATTGGCGCCGGGGAGCTGTTTTTT.

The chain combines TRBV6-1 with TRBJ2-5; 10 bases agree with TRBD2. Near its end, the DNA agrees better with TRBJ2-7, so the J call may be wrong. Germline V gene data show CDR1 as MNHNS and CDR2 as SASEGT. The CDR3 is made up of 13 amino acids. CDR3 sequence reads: CASGLAVTYEQYF. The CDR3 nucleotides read TGTGCCAGCGGACTAGCGGTTACCTACGAGCAGTACTTC.

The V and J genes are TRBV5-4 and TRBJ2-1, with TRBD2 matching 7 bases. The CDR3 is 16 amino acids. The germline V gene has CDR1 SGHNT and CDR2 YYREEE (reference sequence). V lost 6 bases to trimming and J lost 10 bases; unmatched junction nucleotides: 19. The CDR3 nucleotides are TGTGCCAGCAAGAATGGGGCGGCGGGAGAGCTTTCGGAGCAGTTCTTC. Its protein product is CASKNGAAGELSEQFF.

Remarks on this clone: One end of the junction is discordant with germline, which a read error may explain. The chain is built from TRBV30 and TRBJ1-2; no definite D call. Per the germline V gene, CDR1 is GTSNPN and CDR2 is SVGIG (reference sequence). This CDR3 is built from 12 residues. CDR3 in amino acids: CAWSGVNYGYPF. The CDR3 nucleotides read TGTGCCTGGAGTGGAGTAAACTATGGCTACCCCTTC.

CDR3 DNA sequence: TGTGCCAGCAGCCCACAACATACCGGGGAGCTGTTTTTT. Protein product: CASSPQHTGELFF. The chain combines TRBV7-3 with TRBJ2-2; no clear D gene. In germline, CDR1 is SGHTA, CDR2 FQGTGA. There are 13 residues in the CDR3. V was clipped by 5 bases and J by 5 bases, with 9 bases between them.

CDR3 DNA sequence: TGTGCCAGCAGCGGGGACAGGGTCTATGAAGCTTTCTTT. Its translation: CASSGDRVYEAFF. The chain couples TRBV7-9 to TRBJ1-1, with 9 nucleotides matching TRBD1. V was pared by 5 bases and J by 7 bases, with 5 bases of the junction left unmatched. CDR1 SEHNR and CDR2 FQNEAQ come from the germline V gene (reference sequence). This CDR3 spans 13 amino acids.